The 22 T cell receptor beta chains below were found in one sample sequenced in a study of T cell changes during pregnancy in multiple sclerosis. Sequencing was performed with immunoSEQ multiplex PCR; in TCRdb, only in-frame clones are kept and a portion is missing. The top ten clones hold about 0.22% of a sample with about 80,000 clones, 85% to 95% of them seen once. This material consisted of CD4+ T cells from peripheral blood mononuclear cells, taken before pregnancy. Every receptor here comes from a female donor with multiple sclerosis, enrolled in a pregnancy study.

This sequence joins TRBV19 and TRBJ2-3; 11 nucleotides match TRBD2. CDR1 and CDR2 (germline): LNHDA, SQIVND (reference sequence). The CDR3 length is 15 residues. V was clipped by 6 bases and J by 1 base; unmatched bases: 3. The CDR3 bases are TGTGCCAGTAGCCCGACTAGCGGGGGCACAGATACGCAGTATTTT. Protein: CASSPTSGGTDTQYF.

A few counts support this clone. The CDR3 protein is CSVGVNTEAFF. The CDR3 region has the DNA TGCAGCGTTGGAGTCAACACTGAAGCTTTCTTT. The V call is TRBV29-1, the J call TRBJ1-1; D is undetermined. Germline CDR1 is SQVTM and CDR2 is ANQGSEA. The CDR3 extends over 11 amino acids. V lost 4 bases, J lost 2 bases, and 5 bases lay in between.

The chain recombines TRBV21-1 with TRBJ2-6; the table's D call, TRBD1, has no DNA check behind it. TRBV21-1 counts as a pseudogene. The CDR3 covers 19 residues. The CDR3 nucleotides are TGTGCCAGCAGCAAACCGGGACAGGCGCGAATCCCTGGGGCCAACGTCCTGACTTTC. Amino acid sequence: CASSKPGQARIPGANVLTF.

The V and J genes are TRBV10-3 and TRBJ2-1; possibly TRBD1 for D (6 bases). Germline values: CDR1 ENHRY, CDR2 SYGVKD. The length of the CDR3 is 14 residues. V was shortened by 4 bases and J by 7 bases, with 14 bases between the two germline ends. This CDR3 reads CAISAGQGKNEQFF. In DNA, the CDR3 is TGTGCCATCAGTGCTGGGCAGGGGAAGAATGAGCAGTTCTTC.

The chain uses TRBV7-9 and TRBJ2-7, with TRBD2 matching 9 bases. Germline values: CDR1 SEHNR, CDR2 FQNEAQ (reference sequence). J gave up 2 bases and V 11 bases, and 7 bases lay outside the gene matches. There are 13 residues in the CDR3. The CDR3 sequence is CAVRAGGPYEQYF. The CDR3 nucleotides are TGTGCCGTAAGAGCGGGAGGACCCTACGAGCAGTACTTC.

The chain has TRBV2 and TRBJ2-5; a weak D match, TRBD1 (6 bases). V was shortened by 7 bases and J by 4 bases, with 13 bases between the two germline ends. There are 13 residues in the CDR3. Looked up from germline, CDR1 is SNHLY and CDR2 is FYNNEI. The CDR3 loop is CASTKRGRETQYF. For the CDR3, the DNA is TGTGCCAGCACCAAAAGGGGGAGAGAGACCCAGTACTTC.

The count of this clone is one. The rearrangement joins TRBV19 to TRBJ2-3; 7 bases fit TRBD1. The trim removed 3 bases at V and 3 bases at J, leaving 3 bases unmatched. CDR1 is LNHDA and CDR2 is SQIVND in the germline V gene (reference sequence). This CDR3 comprises 14 residues. The CDR3 nucleotides read TGTGCCAGTAGTATGACAGGGCGGACAGATACGCAGTATTTT. Translation gives CASSMTGRTDTQYF.

The chain is built from TRBV10-3 and TRBJ2-3; 7 bases align to TRBD1. In germline, CDR1 is ENHRY, CDR2 SYGVKD. V dropped 4 bases and J dropped 2; count of bases not matched to a gene: 6. The CDR3 loop spans 15 amino acids. The CDR3 is CAISGEQGTTDTQYF. The CDR3 DNA reads TGTGCCATCAGTGGGGAACAGGGGACCACAGATACGCAGTATTTT.

The chain carries TRBV11-2 and TRBJ2-5; TRBD2 matches at 7 bases. The germline CDR1 and CDR2 sequences are SGHAT and FQNNGV. This CDR3 is 16 amino acids long. Trimming took 1 base from V and 4 from J; bases not matched to a gene: 9. CDR3 protein: CASSLGPLTSVETQYF. The CDR3 DNA reads as TGTGCCAGCAGCTTAGGCCCCCTTACTAGCGTAGAGACCCAGTACTTC.

V gene TRBV6-1 combines with J gene TRBJ1-1; D gene ambiguous. Trimming took off 5 bases at V and 6 bases at J, with 16 bases between the two ends. Per the germline V gene, CDR1 is MNHNS and CDR2 is SASEGT. This CDR3 spans 14 amino acids. CDR3: CASSLSEGFAEAFF. The CDR3, as DNA: TGTGCCAGCAGTTTAAGCGAGGGTTTCGCTGAAGCTTTCTTT.

The CDR3 DNA follows: TGTGCCAGCAGCTTCCTAGAATACGAGCAGTACTTC. Protein: CASSFLEYEQYF. V gene TRBV7-9 combines with J gene TRBJ2-7; D unclear. The CDR3 has 12 amino acids. Germline V CDR1 and CDR2: SEHNR, FQNEAQ (reference sequence). Trimming pared 3 bases from V and 4 bases from J, leaving 7 bases between.

The chain carries TRBV10-3 and TRBJ2-7; TRBD2 matches 7 bases. Germline CDR1 is ENHRY and CDR2 is SYGVKD. The CDR3 loop spans 13 amino acids. Germline trimming cut 4 bases from V and 3 bases from J; bases unmatched to any gene: 3. The CDR3 reads CAISGGRDYEQYF. The CDR3 DNA reads as TGTGCCATCAGTGGGGGGAGGGACTACGAGCAGTACTTC.

V usage is TRBV7-2 and J usage is TRBJ2-7; 8 nucleotides align to TRBD2. From germline, CDR1 is SGHTA and CDR2 FQGNSA. CDR3 length: 15 residues. Trimming at V came to 1 base and at J to 3 bases, leaving 5 bases not matched to a gene. CDR3 coding DNA: TGTGCCAGCAGCTTAGAAGGTAGCGGGGTCTACGAGCAGTACTTC. It codes for CASSLEGSGVYEQYF. The whole variable domain, filled in from reference TRBV7-2 and TRBJ2-7, reads GAGVSQSPSNKVTEKGKDVELRCDPISGHTALYWYRQSLGQGLEFLIYFQGNSAPDKSGLPSDRFSAERTGGSVSTLTIQRTQQEDSAVYLCASSLEGSGVYEQYFGPGTRLTVT.

The chain has TRBV5-1 and TRBJ2-4, with 10 nucleotides matching TRBD2. The CDR3 consists of 16 residues. Germline lookup yields CDR1 SGHRS and CDR2 YFSETQ. J was trimmed by 0 bases and V by 3 bases; bases with no gene match: 3. CDR3 sequence (DNA): TGCGCCAGCAGCTCCCTAGCGGGGGCAGCCAAAAACATTCAGTACTTC. As protein: CASSSLAGAAKNIQYF.

The chain uses TRBV28 and TRBJ2-1, with 9 nucleotides matching TRBD2. The germline V gene has CDR1 MDHEN and CDR2 SYDVKM. There are 15 residues in the CDR3. Losses at the gene ends were 10 bases for V and 2 bases for J; bases not matched to a gene: 9. The DNA for the CDR3 is TGTGCCATCACCTCCGCTAGCGGGACCTACAATGAGCAGTTCTTC. It translates to CAITSASGTYNEQFF.

The rearrangement links TRBV2 to TRBJ2-7; 8 nucleotides match TRBD1. V lost 11 bases and J lost 3; bases outside the gene matches: 6. This CDR3 is 12 amino acids long. Germline V CDR1 and CDR2: SNHLY, FYNNEI. This CDR3 is CASTGDHYEQYF. Written as DNA, the CDR3 is TGTGCCTCGACAGGGGACCACTACGAGCAGTACTTC. Filled out from reference TRBV2 and TRBJ2-7, the complete variable domain reads EPEVTQTPSHQVTQMGQEVILRCVPISNHLYFYWYRQILGQKVEFLVSFYNNEISEKSEIFDDQFSVERPDGSNFTLKIRSTKLEDSAMYFCASTGDHYEQYFGPGTRLTVT.

The chain carries TRBV11-3 and TRBJ2-5; 9 nucleotides line up with TRBD1. CDR1 SGHNT and CDR2 YENEEA come from the germline V gene. Trimming cost V 1 base and J 3 bases; bases outside gene matches: 9. This CDR3 has 17 amino acids. The CDR3 DNA reads TGTGCCAGCAGCTTAGGTACCGGGACAGGGATTAAAGAGACCCAGTACTTC. It translates to CASSLGTGTGIKETQYF.

The rearrangement uses TRBV11-2 and TRBJ2-1; 7 nucleotides match TRBD2. J lost 9 bases, V lost 5 bases, and 13 bases had no gene match. From germline, CDR1 is SGHAT and CDR2 FQNNGV. The CDR3 covers 15 residues. The DNA for the CDR3 is TGTGCCAGCAGCGGGGGGGAGCGGGGAGATGGTGAGCAGTTCTTC. Translation gives CASSGGERGDGEQFF.

The V and J genes are TRBV2 and TRBJ2-3; D is unclear. The CDR3 is made up of 14 amino acids. The V end was cut by 7 bases, the J end by 4 bases, with 15 bases between. Looked up from germline, CDR1 is SNHLY and CDR2 is FYNNEI. The CDR3 DNA is TGTGCCAGCAATAACGAGGCGGCAGCAGATACGCAGTATTTT. This gives the protein CASNNEAAADTQYF.

The chain employs TRBV9 and TRBJ2-1; a possible D gene is TRBD2 (6 bases). V was clipped by 3 bases and J by 2 bases, with 18 bases between them. Germline V gene lookup returns CDR1 SGDLS and CDR2 YYNGEE. This CDR3 has 17 residues. CDR3 residues: CASSANLGGDPYNEQFF. In nucleotides, the CDR3 is TGTGCCAGCAGCGCAAATCTTGGCGGGGACCCCTACAATGAGCAGTTCTTC.

The chain joins TRBV7-9 to TRBJ2-3; TRBD2 matches at 8 bases. Trimming removed 6 bases from V and 3 bases from J; junction bases left unmatched: 5. The germline V gene encodes CDR1 SEHNR and CDR2 FQNEAQ (reference sequence). This CDR3 spans 14 amino acids. CDR3 sequence: CASSSRGGTDTQYF. The CDR3 coding sequence is TGTGCCAGCAGTTCCCGGGGGGGGACAGATACGCAGTATTTT.

This clone has only one observation. V and J are TRBV5-6 and TRBJ2-5, with 9 bases identical to TRBD2. J gave up 3 bases and V 5 bases, and 11 bases lay outside the gene matches. The CDR3 is 16 amino acids. Germline V CDR1 and CDR2: SGHDT, YYEEEE. The CDR3 region has the DNA TGTGCCAGCAGTCCAATCGCGCGGGGGGGCGAAGAGACCCAGTACTTC. Translation gives CASSPIARGGEETQYF.